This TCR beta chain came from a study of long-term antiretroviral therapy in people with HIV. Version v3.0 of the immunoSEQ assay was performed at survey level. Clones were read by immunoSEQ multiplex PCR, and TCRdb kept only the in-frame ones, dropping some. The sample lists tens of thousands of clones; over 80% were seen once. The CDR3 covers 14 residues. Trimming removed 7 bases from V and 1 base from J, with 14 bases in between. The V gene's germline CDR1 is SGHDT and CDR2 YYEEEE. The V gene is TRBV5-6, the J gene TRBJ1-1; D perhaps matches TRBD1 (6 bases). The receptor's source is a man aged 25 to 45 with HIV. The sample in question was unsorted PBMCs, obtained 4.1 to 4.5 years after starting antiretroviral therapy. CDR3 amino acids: CASGRGGWNTEAFF. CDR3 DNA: TGTGCCAGCGGCCGAGGGGGTTGGAACACTGAAGCTTTCTTT.